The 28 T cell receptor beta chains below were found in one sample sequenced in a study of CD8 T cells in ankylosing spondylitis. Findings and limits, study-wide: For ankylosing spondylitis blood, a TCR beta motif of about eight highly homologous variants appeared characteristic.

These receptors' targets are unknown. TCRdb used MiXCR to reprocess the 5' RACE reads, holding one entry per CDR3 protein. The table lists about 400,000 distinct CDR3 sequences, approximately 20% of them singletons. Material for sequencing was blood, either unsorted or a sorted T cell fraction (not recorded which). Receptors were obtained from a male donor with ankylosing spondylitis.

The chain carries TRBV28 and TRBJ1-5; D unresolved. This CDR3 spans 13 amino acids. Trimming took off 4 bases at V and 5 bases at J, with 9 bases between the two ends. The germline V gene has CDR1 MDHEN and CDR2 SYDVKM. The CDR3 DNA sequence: TGTGCCAGCAGTTCTGATTATTATCAGCCCCAGCATTTT. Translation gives CASSSDYYQPQHF.

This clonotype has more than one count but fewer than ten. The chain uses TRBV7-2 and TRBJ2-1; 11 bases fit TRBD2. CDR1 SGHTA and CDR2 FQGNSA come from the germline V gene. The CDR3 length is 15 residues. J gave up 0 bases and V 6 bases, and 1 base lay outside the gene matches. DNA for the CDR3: TGTGCCAGCAGACTAGCGGGAGACTCCTACAATGAGCAGTTCTTC. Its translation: CASRLAGDSYNEQFF. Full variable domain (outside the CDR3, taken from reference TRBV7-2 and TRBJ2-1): GAGVSQSPSNKVTEKGKDVELRCDPISGHTALYWYRQSLGQGLEFLIYFQGNSAPDKSGLPSDRFSAERTGGSVSTLTIQRTQQEDSAVYLCASRLAGDSYNEQFFGPGTRLTVL.

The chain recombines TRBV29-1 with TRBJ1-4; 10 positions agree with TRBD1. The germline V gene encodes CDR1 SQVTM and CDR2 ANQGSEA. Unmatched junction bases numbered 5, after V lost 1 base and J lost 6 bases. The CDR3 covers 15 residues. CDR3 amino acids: CSVEGTGTGDEKLFF. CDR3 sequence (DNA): TGCAGCGTTGAAGGGACCGGGACAGGGGATGAAAAACTGTTTTTT.

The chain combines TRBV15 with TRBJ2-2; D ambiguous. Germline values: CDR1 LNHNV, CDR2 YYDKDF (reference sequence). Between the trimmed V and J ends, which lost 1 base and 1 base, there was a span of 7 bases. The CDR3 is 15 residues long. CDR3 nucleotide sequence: TGTGCCACCAGCAGAGTATTGTTGAACACCGGGGAGCTGTTTTTT. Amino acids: CATSRVLLNTGELFF.

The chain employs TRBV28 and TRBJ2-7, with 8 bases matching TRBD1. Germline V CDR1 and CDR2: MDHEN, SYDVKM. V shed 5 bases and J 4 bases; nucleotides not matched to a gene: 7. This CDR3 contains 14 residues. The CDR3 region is CASSLQGAKYEQYF. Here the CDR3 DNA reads TGTGCCAGCAGTCTCCAGGGGGCCAAATACGAGCAGTACTTC. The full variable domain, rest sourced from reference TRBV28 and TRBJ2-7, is DVKVTQSSRYLVKRTGEKVFLECVQDMDHENMFWYRQDPGLGLRLIYFSYDVKMKEKGDIPEGYSVSREKKERFSLILESASTNQTSMYLCASSLQGAKYEQYFGPGTRLTVT.

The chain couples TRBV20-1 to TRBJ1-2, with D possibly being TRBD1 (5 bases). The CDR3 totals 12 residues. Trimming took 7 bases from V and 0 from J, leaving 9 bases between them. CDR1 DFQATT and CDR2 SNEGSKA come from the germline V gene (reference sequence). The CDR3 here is CSVQGSNYGYTF. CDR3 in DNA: TGCAGTGTCCAGGGATCTAACTATGGCTACACCTTC.

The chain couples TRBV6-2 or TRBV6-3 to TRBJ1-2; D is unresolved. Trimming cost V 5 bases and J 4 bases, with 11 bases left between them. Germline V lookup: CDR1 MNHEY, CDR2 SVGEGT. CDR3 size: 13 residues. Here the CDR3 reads CASSGGLSYGYTF. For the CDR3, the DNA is TGTGCCAGCAGTGGCGGACTAAGCTATGGCTACACCTTC.

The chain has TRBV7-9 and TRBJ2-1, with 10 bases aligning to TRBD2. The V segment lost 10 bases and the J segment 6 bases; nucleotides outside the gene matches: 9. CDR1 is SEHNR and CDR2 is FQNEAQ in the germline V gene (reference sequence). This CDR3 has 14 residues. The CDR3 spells CATRIAGGFNEQFF. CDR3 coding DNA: TGTGCCACCCGAATAGCGGGAGGCTTCAATGAGCAGTTCTTC.

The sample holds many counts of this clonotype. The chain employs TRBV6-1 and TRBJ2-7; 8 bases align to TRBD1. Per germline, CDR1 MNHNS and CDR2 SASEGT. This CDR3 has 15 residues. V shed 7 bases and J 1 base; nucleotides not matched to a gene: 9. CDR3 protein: CASTRQGTPSYEQYF. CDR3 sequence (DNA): TGTGCCAGCACCAGACAGGGGACCCCTTCCTACGAGCAGTACTTC.

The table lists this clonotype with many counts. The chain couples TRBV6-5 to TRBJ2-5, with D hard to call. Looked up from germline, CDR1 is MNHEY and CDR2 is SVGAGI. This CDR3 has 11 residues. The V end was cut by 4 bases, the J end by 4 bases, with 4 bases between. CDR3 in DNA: TGTGCCAGCAGTTTTGCAGAGACCCAGTACTTC. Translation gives CASSFAETQYF.

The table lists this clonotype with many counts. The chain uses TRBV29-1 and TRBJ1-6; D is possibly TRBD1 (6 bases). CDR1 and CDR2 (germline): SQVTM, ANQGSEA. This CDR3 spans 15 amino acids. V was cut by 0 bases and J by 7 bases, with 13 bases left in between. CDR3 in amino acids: CSVEDLRGANSPLHF. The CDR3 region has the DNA TGCAGCGTTGAAGATCTGAGGGGGGCAAATTCACCCCTCCACTTT.

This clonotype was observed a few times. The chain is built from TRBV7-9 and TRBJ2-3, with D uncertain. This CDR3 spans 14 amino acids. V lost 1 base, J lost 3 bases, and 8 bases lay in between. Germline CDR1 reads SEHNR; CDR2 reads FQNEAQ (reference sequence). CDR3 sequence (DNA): TGTGCCAGCAGCTTAGAGGCTTATACAGATACGCAGTATTTT. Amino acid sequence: CASSLEAYTDTQYF.

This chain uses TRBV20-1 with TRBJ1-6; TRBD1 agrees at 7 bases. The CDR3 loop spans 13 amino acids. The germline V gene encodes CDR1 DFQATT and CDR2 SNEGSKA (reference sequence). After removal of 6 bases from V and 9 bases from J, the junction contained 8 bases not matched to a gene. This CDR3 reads CSARQGGGSPLHF. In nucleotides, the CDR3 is TGCAGTGCCAGACAGGGCGGTGGTTCACCCCTCCACTTT.

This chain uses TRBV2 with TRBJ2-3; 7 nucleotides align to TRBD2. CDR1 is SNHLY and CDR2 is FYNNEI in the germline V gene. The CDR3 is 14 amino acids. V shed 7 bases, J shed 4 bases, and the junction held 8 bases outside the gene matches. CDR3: CASKDDRGADTQYF. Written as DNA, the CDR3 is TGTGCCAGCAAGGATGACCGGGGGGCAGATACGCAGTATTTT. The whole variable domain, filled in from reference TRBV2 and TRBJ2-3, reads EPEVTQTPSHQVTQMGQEVILRCVPISNHLYFYWYRQILGQKVEFLVSFYNNEISEKSEIFDDQFSVERPDGSNFTLKIRSTKLEDSAMYFCASKDDRGADTQYFGPGTRLTVL.

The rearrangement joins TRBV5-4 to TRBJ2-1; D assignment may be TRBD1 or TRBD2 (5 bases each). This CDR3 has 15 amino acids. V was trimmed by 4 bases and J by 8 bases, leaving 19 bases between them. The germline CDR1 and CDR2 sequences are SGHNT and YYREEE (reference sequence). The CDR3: CASSAGTHLTDEQFF. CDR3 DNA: TGTGCCAGCAGCGCCGGGACCCATCTTACAGATGAGCAGTTCTTC.

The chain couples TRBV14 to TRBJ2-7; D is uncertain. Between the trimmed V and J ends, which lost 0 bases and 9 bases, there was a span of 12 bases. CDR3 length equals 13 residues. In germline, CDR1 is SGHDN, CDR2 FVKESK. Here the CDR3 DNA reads TGTGCCAGCAGCCAAGAGTTAAGCGTAGGGCAGTACTTC. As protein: CASSQELSVGQYF.

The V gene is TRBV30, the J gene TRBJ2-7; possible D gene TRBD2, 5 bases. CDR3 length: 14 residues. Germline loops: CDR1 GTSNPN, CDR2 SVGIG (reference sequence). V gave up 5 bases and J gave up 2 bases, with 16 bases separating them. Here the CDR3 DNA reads TGTGCCTGGGCTCGAGGGATAGTTCCCTACGAGCAGTACTTC. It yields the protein CAWARGIVPYEQYF.

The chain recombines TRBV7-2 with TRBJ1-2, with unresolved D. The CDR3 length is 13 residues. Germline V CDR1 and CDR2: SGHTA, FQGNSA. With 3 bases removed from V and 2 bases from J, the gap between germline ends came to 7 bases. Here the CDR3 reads CASSLGLNYGYTF. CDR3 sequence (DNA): TGTGCCAGCAGCTTGGGTCTCAACTATGGCTACACCTTC.

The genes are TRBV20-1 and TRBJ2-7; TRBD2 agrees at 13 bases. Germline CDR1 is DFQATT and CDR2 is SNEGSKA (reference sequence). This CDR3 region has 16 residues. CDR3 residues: CRAHPGLAGMSYEQYF. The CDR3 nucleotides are TGCAGAGCTCATCCGGGACTAGCGGGAATGTCGTACGAGCAGTACTTC.

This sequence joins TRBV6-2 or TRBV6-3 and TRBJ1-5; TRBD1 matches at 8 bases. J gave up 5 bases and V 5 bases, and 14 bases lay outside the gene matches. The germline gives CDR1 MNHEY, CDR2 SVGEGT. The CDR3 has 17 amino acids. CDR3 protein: CASSPIGQGKGYQPQHF. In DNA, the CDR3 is TGTGCCAGCAGTCCAATCGGACAGGGAAAAGGGTATCAGCCCCAGCATTTT.

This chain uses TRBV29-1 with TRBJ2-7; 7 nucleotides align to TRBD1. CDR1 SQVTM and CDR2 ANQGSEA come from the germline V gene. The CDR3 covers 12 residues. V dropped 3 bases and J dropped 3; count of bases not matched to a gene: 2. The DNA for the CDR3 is TGCAGCGTTGAGACAGGGAACTACGAGCAGTACTTC. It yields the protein CSVETGNYEQYF.

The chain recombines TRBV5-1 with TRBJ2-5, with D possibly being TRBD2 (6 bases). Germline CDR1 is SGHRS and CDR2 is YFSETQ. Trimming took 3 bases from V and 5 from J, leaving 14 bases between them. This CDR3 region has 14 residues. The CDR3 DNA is TGCGCCAGCAGCTGGGGCGGGACGGGGGAGACCCAGTACTTC. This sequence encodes CASSWGGTGETQYF.

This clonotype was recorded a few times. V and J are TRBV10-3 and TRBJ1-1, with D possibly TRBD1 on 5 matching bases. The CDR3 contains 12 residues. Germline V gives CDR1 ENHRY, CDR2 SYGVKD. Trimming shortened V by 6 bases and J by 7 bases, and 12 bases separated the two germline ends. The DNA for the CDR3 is TGTGCCATCAGCGTCAGGGAAGGTGAAGCTTTCTTT. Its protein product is CAISVREGEAFF.

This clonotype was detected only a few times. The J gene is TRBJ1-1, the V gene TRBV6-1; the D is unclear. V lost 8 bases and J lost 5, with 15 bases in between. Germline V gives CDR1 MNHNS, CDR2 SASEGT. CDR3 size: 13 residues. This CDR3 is CASLNEGRTEAFF. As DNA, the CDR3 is TGTGCCAGCTTGAATGAGGGCCGGACTGAAGCTTTCTTT.

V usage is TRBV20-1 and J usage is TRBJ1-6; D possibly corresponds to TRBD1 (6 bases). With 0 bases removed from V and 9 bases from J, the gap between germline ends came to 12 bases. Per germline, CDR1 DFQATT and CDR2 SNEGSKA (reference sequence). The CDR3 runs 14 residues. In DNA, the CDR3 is TGCAGTGCTAGAGATCGGGGCAGGGGTTCACCCCTCCACTTT. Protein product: CSARDRGRGSPLHF.

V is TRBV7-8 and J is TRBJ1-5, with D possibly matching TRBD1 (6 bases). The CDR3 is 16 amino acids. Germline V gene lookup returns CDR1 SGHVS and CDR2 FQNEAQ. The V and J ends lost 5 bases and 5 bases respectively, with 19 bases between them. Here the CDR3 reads CASSTYRDTADQPQHF. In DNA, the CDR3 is TGTGCCAGCAGCACATACCGGGACACCGCGGATCAGCCCCAGCATTTT.

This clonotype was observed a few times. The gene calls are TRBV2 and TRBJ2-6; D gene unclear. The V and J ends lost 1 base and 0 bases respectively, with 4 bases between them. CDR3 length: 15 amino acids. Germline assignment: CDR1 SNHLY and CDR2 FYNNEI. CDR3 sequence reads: CASSEEHSGANVLTF. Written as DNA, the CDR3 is TGTGCCAGCAGTGAAGAACACTCTGGGGCCAACGTCCTGACTTTC.

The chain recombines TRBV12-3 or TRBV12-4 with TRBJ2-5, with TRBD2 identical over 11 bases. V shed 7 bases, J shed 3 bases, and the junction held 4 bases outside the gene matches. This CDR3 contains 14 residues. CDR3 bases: TGTGCCAGCACCCCGGGACTAGCGGAAGAGACCCAGTACTTC. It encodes CASTPGLAEETQYF.